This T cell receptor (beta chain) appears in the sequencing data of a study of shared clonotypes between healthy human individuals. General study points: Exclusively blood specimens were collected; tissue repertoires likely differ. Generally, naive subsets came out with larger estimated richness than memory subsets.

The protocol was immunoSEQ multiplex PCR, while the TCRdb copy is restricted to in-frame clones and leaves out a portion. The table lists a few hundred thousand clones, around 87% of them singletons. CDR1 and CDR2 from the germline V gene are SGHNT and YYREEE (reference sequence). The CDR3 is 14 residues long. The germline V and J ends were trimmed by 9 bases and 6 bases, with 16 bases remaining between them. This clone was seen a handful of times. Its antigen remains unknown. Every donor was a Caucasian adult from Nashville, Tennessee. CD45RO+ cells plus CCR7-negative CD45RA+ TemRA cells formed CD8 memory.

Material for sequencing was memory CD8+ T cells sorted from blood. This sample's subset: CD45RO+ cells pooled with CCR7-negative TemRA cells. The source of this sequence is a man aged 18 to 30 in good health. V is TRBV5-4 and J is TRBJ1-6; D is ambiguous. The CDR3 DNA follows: TGTGCCACCAGGAACACGGACCGTAATTCACCCCTCCACTTT. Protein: CATRNTDRNSPLHF.